A selection of T cell receptor beta chains follows, all from one sample in a study of blood T cell repertoires in COVID-19. Clones were read by immunoSEQ multiplex PCR, and TCRdb kept only the in-frame ones, dropping some. The sample holds some 180,000 clones, roughly 83% seen once. The sample consisted of peripheral blood. All receptors derive from a woman aged 40 to 50 with COVID-19, enrolled during active disease. Each CDR3 is given with its conserved first and last residue. A D gene is named only where the DNA matches it firmly. Clone size appears in some rows only: once, few, many, or a class for an expanded clone.

J gene: TRBJ1-1
V gene: TRBV27
D gene: .
clone size: .
CDR3 DNA: TGTGCCAGCAGTTTAAATGGCAACACTGAAGCTTTCTTT
CDR3 protein: CASSLNGNTEAFF

J gene: TRBJ2-2
V gene: TRBV7-8
D gene: TRBD1
clone size: once
CDR3 DNA: TGTGCCAGCAGCACCTCCGGTCAGGGGGCCCGGACCGGGGAGCTGTTTTTT
CDR3 protein: CASSTSGQGARTGELFF

J gene: TRBJ2-5
V gene: TRBV4-2
D gene: .
clone size: .
CDR3 DNA: TGTGCCAGCAGCCAAGAGCGGGCGCAAGAGACCCAGTACTTC
CDR3 protein: CASSQERAQETQYF

J gene: TRBJ2-7
V gene: TRBV27
D gene: .
clone size: .
CDR3 DNA: TGTGCCAGCAGTTTATTCCCTGAAGGGGGAGGGGAGCAGTACTTC
CDR3 protein: CASSLFPEGGGEQYF

J gene: TRBJ2-5
V gene: TRBV5-4
D gene: .
clone size: .
CDR3 DNA: TGTGCCAGCAGCTTGGGTGGCCCTTTAAACCAAGAGACCCAGTACTTC
CDR3 protein: CASSLGGPLNQETQYF

J gene: TRBJ2-5
V gene: TRBV7-9
D gene: .
clone size: once
CDR3 DNA: TGTGCCAGCAGCCCCCAGCCTCTAGAAAGCGAGACCCAGTACTTC
CDR3 protein: CASSPQPLESETQYF

J gene: TRBJ2-7
V gene: TRBV3-1/TRBV3-2
D gene: .
clone size: .
CDR3 DNA: TGTGCCAGCAGCCAAGCCGGGACACTTTACGAGCAGTACTTC
CDR3 protein: CASSQAGTLYEQYF

J gene: TRBJ1-2
V gene: TRBV27
D gene: TRBD1
clone size: once
CDR3 DNA: TGTGCCAGCAGTTCTTCTGGACAGGGGGCTGGCTACACCTTC
CDR3 protein: CASSSSGQGAGYTF

J gene: TRBJ1-2
V gene: TRBV4-2
D gene: TRBD1
clone size: .
CDR3 DNA: TGTGCCAGCAGCCTACCGGACAGGGATAACTATGGCTACACCTTC
CDR3 protein: CASSLPDRDNYGYTF

J gene: TRBJ1-1
V gene: TRBV5-8
D gene: .
clone size: .
CDR3 DNA: TGTGCCAGCAGCTTGGGCAGGGTTTTTCAAGCTTTCTTT
CDR3 protein: CASSLGRVFQAFF

J gene: TRBJ2-3
V gene: TRBV9
D gene: .
clone size: .
CDR3 DNA: TGTGCCAGCAGCCCGACAGGGACTAGCACAGATACGCAGTATTTT
CDR3 protein: CASSPTGTSTDTQYF

J gene: TRBJ2-3
V gene: TRBV5-1
D gene: TRBD2
clone size: .
CDR3 DNA: TGCGCCAGCAGCCTGGCGAGCGGGAGGACCACAGATACGCAGTATTTT
CDR3 protein: CASSLASGRTTDTQYF

J gene: TRBJ2-5
V gene: TRBV5-1
D gene: TRBD1
clone size: .
CDR3 DNA: TGCGCCAGCAGCTTCGTCTTCAAAACAGGGGGCGAAGAAGAGACCCAGTACTTC
CDR3 protein: CASSFVFKTGGEEETQYF

J gene: TRBJ1-4
V gene: TRBV6-5
D gene: TRBD1
clone size: .
CDR3 DNA: TGTGCCAGCATTCGAACAGGGGGGAGTGAAAAACTGTTTTTT
CDR3 protein: CASIRTGGSEKLFF

J gene: TRBJ1-1
V gene: TRBV16
D gene: .
clone size: .
CDR3 DNA: TGTGCCAGCAGCCAACGGAGGACAGCCAACACTGAAGCTTTCTTT
CDR3 protein: CASSQRRTANTEAFF

J gene: TRBJ1-4
V gene: TRBV19
D gene: .
clone size: .
CDR3 DNA: TGTGCCAGCGACACAGGGACTAATGAAAAACTGTTTTTT
CDR3 protein: CASDTGTNEKLFF